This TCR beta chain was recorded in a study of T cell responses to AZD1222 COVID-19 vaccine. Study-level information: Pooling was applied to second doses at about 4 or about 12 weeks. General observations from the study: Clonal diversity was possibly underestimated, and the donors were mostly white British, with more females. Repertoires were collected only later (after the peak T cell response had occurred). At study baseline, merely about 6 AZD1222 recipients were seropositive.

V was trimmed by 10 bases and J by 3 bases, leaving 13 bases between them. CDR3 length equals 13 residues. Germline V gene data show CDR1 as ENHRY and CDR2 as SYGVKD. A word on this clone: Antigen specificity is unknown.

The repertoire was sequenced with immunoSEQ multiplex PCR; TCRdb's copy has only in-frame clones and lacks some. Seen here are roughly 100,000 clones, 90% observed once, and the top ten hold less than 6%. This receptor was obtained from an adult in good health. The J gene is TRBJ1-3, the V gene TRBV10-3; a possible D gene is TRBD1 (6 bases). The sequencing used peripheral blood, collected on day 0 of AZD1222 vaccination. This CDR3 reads CATLMTGGNTIYF. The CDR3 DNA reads TGTGCCACACTTATGACAGGTGGAAACACCATATATTTT.